These 22 T cell receptor beta chains came from one sample sequenced in a study of blood T cell repertoires in COVID-19. TCRdb's copy holds only in-frame clones and misses some; the assay was immunoSEQ multiplex PCR. The sample includes more than 75,000 clones, roughly 84% of them seen just once. Sequencing used peripheral blood. The receptors were sampled from a woman between 70 and 85 years old with acute or convalescent COVID-19.

The rearrangement links TRBV6-2 or TRBV6-3 to TRBJ1-1, with 8 bases matching TRBD1. CDR3 size: 14 residues. V lost 5 bases and J lost 4; bases outside the gene matches: 6. Per the germline V gene, CDR1 is MNHEY and CDR2 is SVGEGT. The CDR3 DNA reads as TGTGCCAGCAGTGACTGGACAGGGCCCACTGAAGCTTTCTTT. Translated: CASSDWTGPTEAFF.

This clone has only a few counts. The chain is built from TRBV19 and TRBJ2-7; tentative D call: TRBD1 (5 bases). Germline values: CDR1 LNHDA, CDR2 SQIVND (reference sequence). This CDR3 is 10 amino acids long. For the CDR3, the DNA is TGTGCTACAGGTCTTCACGAGCAGTACGTC. Its protein product is CATGLHEQYV.

The V and J genes are TRBV21-1 and TRBJ2-7; the D call TRBD2 from the table was never checked on the DNA. TRBV21-1 is noted as a pseudogene. The CDR3 length is 16 residues. CDR3 sequence reads: CASSKVVSGTSYEQYV. DNA for the CDR3: TGTGCCAGCAGCAAAGTGGTCTCGGGAACTAGCTACGAGCAGTACGTC.

The chain carries TRBV19 and TRBJ2-5; D gene ambiguous. V was shortened by 6 bases and J by 5 bases, with 10 bases between the two germline ends. Germline loops: CDR1 LNHDA, CDR2 SQIVND (reference sequence). There are 12 residues in the CDR3. The CDR3 reads CASSPLGETQYF. DNA for the CDR3: TGTGCCAGTAGCCCCCTCGGGGAGACCCAGTACTTC.

V usage is TRBV6-1 and J usage is TRBJ1-1; 7 bases are a match to TRBD1. After removal of 3 bases from V and 2 bases from J, the junction contained 6 bases not matched to a gene. Germline CDR1 is MNHNS and CDR2 is SASEGT. The CDR3 is made up of 15 amino acids. The CDR3 DNA sequence: TGTGCCAGCAGTGAGTTAGGGGGCGGTAACACTGAAGCTTTCTTT. This codes for CASSELGGGNTEAFF.

This clone was seen a few times. The chain joins TRBV4-1 to TRBJ2-2; 7 bases align to TRBD1. The CDR3 runs to 17 residues. V shed 2 bases and J 6 bases; nucleotides not matched to a gene: 12. CDR1 MGHRA and CDR2 YSYEKL come from the germline V gene. DNA for the CDR3: TGCGCCAGCAGCCAATTCCAGGGGGTAGGTGCGGCCGGGGAGCTGTTTTTT. Protein sequence: CASSQFQGVGAAGELFF.

This chain uses TRBV18 with TRBJ1-4, with D unclear. This CDR3 region has 17 residues. The germline gives CDR1 KGHSH, CDR2 LQKENI. Deletions cut 1 base from V and 2 bases from J, with 14 bases between. The CDR3 here is CASSPQDWEATNEKLFF. The CDR3 DNA is TGTGCCAGCTCACCACAGGATTGGGAGGCTACTAATGAAAAACTGTTTTTT.

The chain recombines TRBV29-1 with TRBJ2-1, with a possible D match to TRBD1 (5 bases). The germline CDR1 and CDR2 sequences are SQVTM and ANQGSEA. There are 12 residues in the CDR3. The V end lost 7 bases, the J end lost 8 bases, and 15 bases lay between the germline ends. CDR3 protein: CSAEHRQYEQFF. The CDR3 DNA sequence: TGCAGCGCAGAGCACAGGCAGTATGAGCAGTTCTTC.

The V call is TRBV28, the J call TRBJ1-2, with D perhaps matching TRBD1 (5 bases). Germline-derived CDR1 and CDR2 are MDHEN and SYDVKM. V was cut by 5 bases and J by 4 bases, with 17 bases left in between. There are 15 residues in the CDR3. CDR3 coding DNA: TGTGCCAGCAGTCCCGTCCGGGGGGTCGGCTATGGCTACACCTTC. As protein: CASSPVRGVGYGYTF.

The gene calls are TRBV5-4 and TRBJ2-1, with D unresolved. The germline gives CDR1 SGHNT, CDR2 YYREEE (reference sequence). Trimming cost V 3 bases and J 10 bases, with 11 bases left between them. CDR3 length: 12 residues. The CDR3 sequence: CASSSPRFEQFF. CDR3 in DNA: TGTGCCAGCAGCTCCCCTCGGTTCGAGCAGTTCTTC.

This clone was seen more than once but under ten times. The J gene is TRBJ2-3, the V gene TRBV7-2, with a tentative D call TRBD2 (6 bases). Trimming pared 3 bases from V and 3 bases from J, leaving 10 bases between. The CDR3 spans 14 residues. The germline CDR1 and CDR2 sequences are SGHTA and FQGNSA. The CDR3 region has the DNA TGTGCCAGCAGCTTCTGGACTACGACAGATACGCAGTATTTT. This sequence encodes CASSFWTTTDTQYF.

V is TRBV7-8 and J is TRBJ2-1, with 10 bases that match TRBD1. Germline CDR1 and CDR2: SGHVS and FQNEAQ. This CDR3 has 16 residues. The V and J ends lost 6 bases and 3 bases, in that order; junction bases with no gene match: 8. CDR3 coding DNA: TGTGCCAGCAGAGCCGACAGGGGGCGAAACTACAATGAGCAGTTCTTC. Translated, it gives CASRADRGRNYNEQFF. Combining the CDR3 with reference TRBV7-8 and TRBJ2-1 gives the whole variable domain GAGVSQSPRYKVAKRGQDVALRCDPISGHVSLFWYQQALGQGPEFLTYFQNEAQLDKSGLPSDRFFAERPEGSVSTLKIQRTQQEDSAVYLCASRADRGRNYNEQFFGPGTRLTVL.

This chain connects TRBV12-3 or TRBV12-4 to TRBJ2-5, with D perhaps matching TRBD2 (6 bases). Trimming took off 6 bases at V and 6 bases at J, with 11 bases between the two ends. CDR3 length: 12 amino acids. The CDR3 protein is CASREGTQTQYF. Here the CDR3 DNA reads TGTGCCAGCAGGGAGGGAACGCAGACCCAGTACTTC.

The chain joins TRBV18 to TRBJ2-7; the D gene is possibly TRBD2 (6 bases). CDR3 size: 14 residues. With 6 bases removed from V and 2 bases from J, the gap between germline ends came to 14 bases. Germline V gene lookup returns CDR1 KGHSH and CDR2 LQKENI. The chain's CDR3 is CASSNAGGAYEQYV. DNA of the CDR3: TGTGCCAGCTCTAACGCCGGGGGTGCCTACGAGCAGTACGTC.

This chain links TRBV7-9 with TRBJ2-1; D might be TRBD2 (7 bases). V was pared by 6 bases and J by 8 bases, with 20 bases between. The CDR3 is 15 amino acids. Per germline, CDR1 SEHNR and CDR2 FQNEAQ (reference sequence). The CDR3 protein is CASSHTGLREYEQFF. CDR3 nucleotides: TGTGCCAGCAGTCATACAGGGTTGCGGGAGTATGAGCAGTTCTTC.

The gene calls are TRBV25-1 and TRBJ2-2, with a weak D call TRBD1 (5 bases). V was trimmed by 1 base and J by 0 bases, leaving 9 bases between them. In germline, CDR1 is MGHDK, CDR2 SYGVNS. This CDR3 comprises 16 residues. CDR3 bases: TGTGCCAGCAGTGAATTTTGGACAACGAACACCGGGGAGCTGTTTTTT. As protein: CASSEFWTTNTGELFF.

The rearrangement links TRBV3-1 (or the pseudogene TRBV3-2) to TRBJ2-5, with D possibly matching TRBD1 (5 bases). The CDR3 consists of 12 residues. Germline CDR1 is LGHDT and CDR2 is YNNKEL (reference sequence). Trimming removed 1 base from V and 5 bases from J, with 5 bases in between. The CDR3 DNA sequence: TGTGCCAGCAGCCAAGCAGGGGAGACCCAGTACTTC. It translates to CASSQAGETQYF.

The genes are TRBV9 and TRBJ2-1; 7 bases are a match to TRBD2. The germline V gene has CDR1 SGDLS and CDR2 YYNGEE. The CDR3 spans 15 residues. V was pared by 2 bases and J by 4 bases, with 6 bases of the junction left unmatched. CDR3 sequence: CASSVSGNLYNEQFF. In nucleotides, the CDR3 is TGTGCCAGCAGCGTGAGCGGGAACCTTTACAATGAGCAGTTCTTC. The variable domain in full, with the rest retrieved from reference TRBV9 and TRBJ2-1, is DSGVTQTPKHLITATGQRVTLRCSPRSGDLSVYWYQQSLDQGLQFLIQYYNGEERAKGNILERFSAQQFPDLHSELNLSSLELGDSALYFCASSVSGNLYNEQFFGPGTRLTVL.

The chain recombines TRBV6-5 with TRBJ1-1; perhaps TRBD1 as D (5 bases). CDR3 length: 13 amino acids. Germline values: CDR1 MNHEY, CDR2 SVGAGI. V shed 2 bases and J shed 6 bases, with 10 bases lying between them. CDR3 amino acids: CASSYRGAAEAFF. The DNA for the CDR3 is TGTGCCAGCAGTTACCGCGGGGCAGCTGAAGCTTTCTTT.

This clone was picked up one time. This rearrangement joins TRBV3-1 (or the pseudogene TRBV3-2) to TRBJ2-2; 10 bases match TRBD2. V trimming: 1 base; J trimming: 5 bases; junction bases outside the gene matches: 7. Germline V gives CDR1 LGHDT, CDR2 YNNKEL (reference sequence). This CDR3 is 17 amino acids long. The CDR3 spells CASSQGKRGGRTGELFF. DNA of the CDR3: TGTGCCAGCAGCCAAGGAAAGCGGGGGGGCCGGACCGGGGAGCTGTTTTTT.

V usage is TRBV6-5 and J usage is TRBJ2-7, with a weak D call TRBD1 (6 bases). The V end lost 0 bases, the J end lost 3 bases, and 9 bases lay between the germline ends. Germline-derived CDR1 and CDR2 are MNHEY and SVGAGI. CDR3 length equals 14 residues. The CDR3 here is CASSYSRGLYEQYV. The CDR3 coding sequence is TGTGCCAGCAGTTACTCCAGGGGTCTCTACGAGCAGTACGTC.

The genes are TRBV6-5 and TRBJ1-5; tentatively, D is TRBD1 (6 bases). The germline CDR1 and CDR2 sequences are MNHEY and SVGAGI. V was pared by 6 bases and J by 0 bases, with 12 bases between. The CDR3 totals 15 residues. CDR3 bases: TGTGCCAGCAGCTCGCGGGGGCATAGCAATCAGCCCCAGCATTTT. It yields the protein CASSSRGHSNQPQHF.